This T cell receptor (beta chain) comes out of a study of blood T cell repertoires in COVID-19. Study details: Whether acute or convalescent, the COVID-19 samples came from the United States, Italy and Spain. T cells, B-cell-depleted T cells, or PBMCs provided the cDNA or gDNA that served as material.

Authors' analysis steps: By means of reference gene primer amplification, nucleated cell counts were estimated. Using immunoSEQ multiplex PCR, the repertoire was profiled, and TCRdb retains in-frame clones only, with some absent. That table furnishes V, J and clone size, whereas the DNA furnished D and trimming. The data contain about 150,000 clones, 70% to 90% of them seen just once; the ten biggest clones take up roughly 2.2%. This clone turned up a few times. This CDR3 spans 14 amino acids. V was cut by 4 bases and J by 4 bases, with 13 bases left in between. Germline assignment: CDR1 MNHNY and CDR2 SVGAGI (reference sequence).

This TCR came from a woman in her sixties or seventies with acute or convalescent COVID-19. Sequenced sample: peripheral blood. V gene TRBV6-6 combines with J gene TRBJ1-1; maybe TRBD1 (5 bases). DNA of the CDR3: TGTGCCAGCAGTTTTGGGGCAGAGCTCACTGAAGCTTTCTTT. Its protein product is CASSFGAELTEAFF.